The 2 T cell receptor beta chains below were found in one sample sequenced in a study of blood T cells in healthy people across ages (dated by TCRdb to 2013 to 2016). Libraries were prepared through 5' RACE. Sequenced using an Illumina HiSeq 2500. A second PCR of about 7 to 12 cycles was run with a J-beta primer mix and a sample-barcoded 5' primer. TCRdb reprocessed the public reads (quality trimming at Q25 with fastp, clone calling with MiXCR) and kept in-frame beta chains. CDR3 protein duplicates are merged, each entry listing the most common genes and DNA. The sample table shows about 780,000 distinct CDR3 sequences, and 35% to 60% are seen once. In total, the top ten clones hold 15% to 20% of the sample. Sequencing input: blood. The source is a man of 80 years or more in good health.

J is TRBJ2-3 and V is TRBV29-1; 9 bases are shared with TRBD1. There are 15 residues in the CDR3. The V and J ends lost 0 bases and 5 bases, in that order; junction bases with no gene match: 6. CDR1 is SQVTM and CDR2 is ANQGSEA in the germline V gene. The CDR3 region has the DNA TGCAGCGTTGAAGACCCGGGACAGGGTGGAGATACGCAGTATTTT. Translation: CSVEDPGQGGDTQYF.

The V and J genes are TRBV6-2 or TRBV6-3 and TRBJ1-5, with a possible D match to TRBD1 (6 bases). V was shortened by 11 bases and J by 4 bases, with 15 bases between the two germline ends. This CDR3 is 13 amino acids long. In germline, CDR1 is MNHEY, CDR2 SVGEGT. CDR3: CAGSGGINQPQHF. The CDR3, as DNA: TGTGCCGGCTCGGGGGGCATTAATCAGCCCCAGCATTTT.